This T cell receptor (beta chain) was obtained from a study of CD8 T cells in Susac syndrome. RNA in amounts of roughly 0.5 to 1 ug was reverse transcribed with random hexamers. The TCR beta CDR3 was amplified by immunoSEQ multiplex PCR across 54 Vbeta, 13 Jbeta. TCRdb analysed the immunoSEQ multiplex PCR reads with MiXCR anew, one entry per CDR3 protein. Of approximately 150,000 distinct CDR3 sequences listed, 94% are singletons. About this clonotype itself: This CDR3 is missing its conserved last phenylalanine or tryptophan, likely due to a read error. The limits of the CDR3 on the DNA are not certain, so only TCRdb's listed CDR3 is given.

With termini counted, the CDR3 has 13 amino acids. The V gene's germline CDR1 is SEHNR and CDR2 FQNEAQ (reference sequence). V gene TRBV7-9 combines with J gene TRBJ2-1; the tabulated D call, TRBD1, remains unverified against the DNA. Material: CD4+ T cells from PBMCs. This TCR derives from a human donor with multiple sclerosis. This chain's CDR3 is CASSLAPPDREVV.